This TCR beta chain derives from a study of T cells after somatic rescue of genetic block. Assay: immunoSEQ multiplex PCR; the TCRdb copy retains only in-frame clones and omits some. This sample has 65,000 to 70,000 clones, with roughly 94% found just once. In germline, CDR1 is SEHNR, CDR2 FQNEAQ (reference sequence). Between the trimmed V and J ends, which lost 3 bases and 5 bases, there was a span of 8 bases. The CDR3 is 13 amino acids. The chain is built from TRBV7-9 and TRBJ1-5; D call uncertain. This sequence was found in a man aged 35-49 years. Sample: peripheral blood mononuclear cells (PBMCs). The CDR3 loop reads CASSLARDQPQHF. CDR3 DNA sequence: TGTGCCAGCAGCTTGGCGAGGGATCAGCCCCAGCATTTT.